One and the same sample provided the 22 T cell receptor beta chains below, sequenced in a study of T cells after yellow fever vaccination. TCRdb fed the 5' RACE reads into MiXCR, producing one record per CDR3 protein. The sample has hundreds of thousands of distinct CDR3 sequences, approximately 13% seen once. The starting material was PBMCs, obtained on the day of the yellow fever booster vaccination. These receptors originate from a man younger than 45 who received the YFV17D yellow fever vaccine.

The rearrangement joins TRBV5-1 to TRBJ2-7; D is perhaps TRBD2 (6 bases). The CDR3 spans 13 residues. Germline V CDR1 and CDR2: SGHRS, YFSETQ. The V end lost 2 bases, the J end lost 6 bases, and 12 bases lay between the germline ends. The CDR3 DNA sequence: TGCGCCAGCAGCTTCAACCCGGAGGGCGAGCAGTACTTC. It translates to CASSFNPEGEQYF.

A few counts support this clonotype. This rearrangement joins TRBV6-2 or TRBV6-3 to TRBJ2-3, with D hard to call. The germline gives CDR1 MNHEY, CDR2 SVGEGT. Trimming took 6 bases from V and 4 from J, leaving 11 bases between them. The CDR3 spans 13 residues. Here the CDR3 reads CASRKDVPDTQYF. CDR3 nucleotide sequence: TGTGCCAGCAGGAAGGATGTTCCAGATACGCAGTATTTT.

CDR3 coding DNA: TGTGCCAGCAGTGACCTGGGAAATACAGGGACAGAAAAGACCCAGTACTTC. Its translation: CASSDLGNTGTEKTQYF. V and J are TRBV25-1 and TRBJ2-5; the match to TRBD1 covers 7 bases. This CDR3 is built from 17 residues. Germline values: CDR1 MGHDK, CDR2 SYGVNS. The V segment lost 3 bases and the J segment 6 bases; nucleotides outside the gene matches: 16.

The CDR3 DNA sequence: TGTGCCAGCAGCGGCTCGGGACAGGGACCTGAAGCTTTCTTT. Its translation: CASSGSGQGPEAFF. V and J are TRBV5-6 and TRBJ1-1, with 9 bases fitting TRBD1. The V gene end was trimmed by 4 bases and the J gene end by 6 bases; junction bases not matched to a gene: 7. This CDR3 region has 14 residues. Germline assignment: CDR1 SGHDT and CDR2 YYEEEE.

V usage is TRBV6-1 and J usage is TRBJ2-7, with 9 bases aligning to TRBD2. The junction had 4 bases not matched to a gene; V was cut back by 8 bases and J by 5 bases. CDR1 is MNHNS and CDR2 is SASEGT in the germline V gene. The CDR3 runs to 12 residues. The CDR3 nucleotides are TGTGCCAGCGAGACTAGCGGCCACGAGCAGTACTTC. It translates to CASETSGHEQYF.

This clonotype has a handful of counts. The V and J genes are TRBV19 and TRBJ2-3; D is unresolved. The CDR3 covers 13 residues. CDR1 and CDR2 (germline): LNHDA, SQIVND (reference sequence). Trimming removed 7 bases at V and 8 bases at J, with 16 bases between. CDR3 loop: CASNLRGLGTQYF. CDR3 DNA sequence: TGTGCCAGTAACCTTCGCGGCCTAGGTACGCAGTATTTT.

This clonotype has a handful of counts. The chain recombines TRBV6-1 with TRBJ1-2, with D possibly matching TRBD1 (6 bases). The V end was cut by 6 bases, the J end by 6 bases, with 17 bases between. The CDR3 sequence is 14 residues long. In germline, CDR1 is MNHNS, CDR2 SASEGT. The CDR3 loop reads CASRATGLMDGYTF. CDR3 coding DNA: TGTGCCAGCAGGGCAACAGGGTTAATGGATGGCTACACCTTC.

This clonotype has more than one count but fewer than ten. The chain is built from TRBV7-9 and TRBJ2-1, with TRBD2 matching 12 bases. V dropped 5 bases and J dropped 8; count of bases not matched to a gene: 7. The germline V gene encodes CDR1 SEHNR and CDR2 FQNEAQ (reference sequence). The CDR3 spans 15 residues. The CDR3 loop is CASSLSGTSGYEQFF. The DNA of the CDR3 is TGTGCCAGCAGCCTCTCCGGGACTAGCGGGTATGAGCAGTTCTTC.

V is TRBV6-1 and J is TRBJ2-5; D is unresolved. The V end was cut by 6 bases, the J end by 3 bases, with 14 bases between. The CDR3 covers 14 residues. Germline V gene sequence: CDR1 MNHNS, CDR2 SASEGT. CDR3 in amino acids: CASSPWDRKETQYF. The CDR3 nucleotides are TGTGCCAGCAGCCCCTGGGATCGGAAAGAGACCCAGTACTTC.

V is TRBV11-2 and J is TRBJ2-2; TRBD1 might be the D (6 bases). The CDR3 has 20 amino acids. V was shortened by 1 base and J by 5 bases, with 26 bases between the two germline ends. CDR1 is SGHAT and CDR2 is FQNNGV in the germline V gene. CDR3 sequence reads: CASSLVQGSGRTVRTGELFF. The CDR3 DNA reads TGTGCCAGCAGCTTAGTACAGGGTTCTGGTAGAACGGTTCGAACCGGGGAGCTGTTTTTT.

CDR3 bases: TGTGCCAGCAGCTTGCCAGCTGGCAGCTACGAGCAGTACTTC. Translating gives CASSLPAGSYEQYF. J is TRBJ2-7 and V is TRBV7-9; the D is unclear. With 3 bases removed from V and 3 bases from J, the gap between germline ends came to 12 bases. In germline, CDR1 is SEHNR, CDR2 FQNEAQ (reference sequence). The CDR3 has 14 amino acids. Based on the CDR3 plus reference TRBV7-9 and TRBJ2-7, the full variable domain is DTGVSQNPRHKITKRGQNVTFRCDPISEHNRLYWYRQTLGQGPEFLTYFQNEAQLEKSRLLSDRFSAERPKGSFSTLEIQRTEQGDSAMYLCASSLPAGSYEQYFGPGTRLTVT.

This clonotype was detected a few times. The chain couples TRBV6-5 to TRBJ2-7, with D unclear. CDR1 and CDR2 from the germline V gene are MNHEY and SVGAGI. V was pared by 0 bases and J by 2 bases, with 14 bases between. The CDR3 totals 16 residues. The CDR3 protein is CASSYSSREPTYEQYF. The CDR3 nucleotides read TGTGCCAGCAGTTACTCGTCTCGCGAACCGACCTACGAGCAGTACTTC.

This clonotype was detected a few times. The chain links TRBV18 to TRBJ2-7, with TRBD1 matching over 9 bases. The CDR3 contains 16 residues. Per germline, CDR1 KGHSH and CDR2 LQKENI. J gave up 3 bases and V 3 bases, and 9 bases lay outside the gene matches. CDR3 in DNA: TGTGCCAGCTCACCCCCCCACAGACAGGGGGGCTACGAGCAGTACTTC. Protein product: CASSPPHRQGGYEQYF.

This chain connects TRBV20-1 to TRBJ2-7; 9 bases fit TRBD2. V trimming: 7 bases; J trimming: 5 bases; junction bases outside the gene matches: 9. This CDR3 spans 13 amino acids. Germline CDR1 reads DFQATT; CDR2 reads SNEGSKA (reference sequence). CDR3 in amino acids: CSGSSLAGHEQYF. Here the CDR3 DNA reads TGCAGTGGGAGTTCGCTAGCGGGACACGAGCAGTACTTC.

V and J are TRBV5-1 and TRBJ2-3; D is possibly TRBD1 (5 bases). Per the germline V gene, CDR1 is SGHRS and CDR2 is YFSETQ. Trimming removed 6 bases at V and 2 bases at J, with 19 bases between. The CDR3 length is 16 residues. CDR3 residues: CASNANRQTFTDTQYF. DNA of the CDR3: TGCGCCAGCAACGCCAATCGACAGACGTTCACAGATACGCAGTATTTT.

V is TRBV4-3 and J is TRBJ2-6; D call uncertain. Between the trimmed V and J ends, which lost 1 base and 0 bases, there was a span of 7 bases. This CDR3 spans 16 amino acids. Per the germline V gene, CDR1 is LGHNA and CDR2 is YSLEER. This CDR3 is CASSQAWDSGANVLTF. The CDR3 DNA sequence: TGCGCCAGCAGCCAAGCTTGGGACTCTGGGGCCAACGTCCTGACTTTC.

The chain is built from TRBV27 and TRBJ2-7, with D possibly matching TRBD1 (5 bases). V was cut by 6 bases and J by 5 bases, with 11 bases left in between. CDR3 size: 12 residues. Germline V gene data show CDR1 as MNHEY and CDR2 as SMNVEV (reference sequence). The DNA for the CDR3 is TGTGCCAGCAGCCTTGGACAAAACGAGCAGTACTTC. It encodes CASSLGQNEQYF.

This clonotype was recorded a few times. This rearrangement joins TRBV15 to TRBJ2-4; D is unresolved. Germline V lookup: CDR1 LNHNV, CDR2 YYDKDF (reference sequence). The CDR3 extends over 16 amino acids. V was trimmed by 1 base and J by 5 bases, leaving 15 bases between them. The CDR3 sequence: CATSRVVVLRENIQYF. CDR3 DNA: TGTGCCACCAGCAGAGTGGTCGTCCTAAGGGAAAACATTCAGTACTTC.

CDR3 sequence: CASSSLAGVAEQFF. In nucleotides, the CDR3 is TGTGCCAGCAGTTCTCTAGCGGGAGTGGCTGAGCAGTTCTTC. This sequence joins TRBV12-3 or TRBV12-4 and TRBJ2-1; the match to TRBD2 covers 10 bases. V was pared by 4 bases and J by 9 bases, with 6 bases of the junction left unmatched. The CDR3 is made up of 14 amino acids.

The gene calls are TRBV3-1 and TRBJ1-1; D possibly corresponds to TRBD1 (5 bases). Trimming took off 0 bases at V and 5 bases at J, with 13 bases between the two ends. The CDR3 totals 15 residues. CDR1 is LGHDT, CDR2 YNNKEL, per germline (reference sequence). The CDR3 spells CASSQDIGGWTEAFF. In nucleotides, the CDR3 is TGTGCCAGCAGCCAAGATATCGGGGGGTGGACTGAAGCTTTCTTT. The variable domain in full, with the rest retrieved from reference TRBV3-1 and TRBJ1-1, is DTAVSQTPKYLVTQMGNDKSIKCEQNLGHDTMYWYKQDSKKFLKIMFSYNNKELIINETVPNRFSPKSPDKAHLNLHINSLELGDSAVYFCASSQDIGGWTEAFFGQGTRLTVV.

The J gene is TRBJ2-3, the V gene TRBV11-2; perhaps TRBD2 as D (6 bases). Germline V gene lookup returns CDR1 SGHAT and CDR2 FQNNGV. The length of the CDR3 is 18 residues. The V and J ends lost 1 base and 0 bases respectively, with 17 bases between them. The CDR3: CASSLGSSDYYSTDTQYF. The CDR3 DNA reads as TGTGCCAGCAGCTTAGGGTCTAGCGATTACTATAGCACAGATACGCAGTATTTT.

In its sample, this clonotype was seen a few times. The chain is built from TRBV20-1 and TRBJ2-1, with 10 bases identical to TRBD2. The CDR3 runs to 13 residues. Germline V gene sequence: CDR1 DFQATT, CDR2 SNEGSKA (reference sequence). With V trimmed by 5 bases and J by 7 bases, 5 bases remained unmatched. The CDR3 here is CSAPKAGGNEQFF. The CDR3 nucleotides read TGCAGTGCTCCTAAAGCGGGAGGGAATGAGCAGTTCTTC.